Each of the 26 T cell receptor beta chains below was sequenced from the same sample in a study of blood T cells in healthy people across ages. A second PCR of roughly 7 to 11 cycles used a sample-barcoded 5' primer and a J-beta primer mix. From the 5' RACE reads, TCRdb called clonotypes with MiXCR, one entry per CDR3 protein. The table lists hundreds of thousands of distinct CDR3 sequences, less than 35% of them singletons, with 15% to 20% in the top ten. The sequenced material came from blood. These receptors were taken from an elderly woman in good health.

The chain employs TRBV5-6 and TRBJ2-1, with D uncertain. V gave up 6 bases and J gave up 7 bases, with 17 bases separating them. Germline CDR1 and CDR2: SGHDT and YYEEEE. The CDR3 has 14 amino acids. CDR3 in amino acids: CASNRLNMGNEQFF. CDR3 DNA sequence: TGTGCCAGCAATCGACTGAATATGGGGAATGAGCAGTTCTTC.

The CDR3 protein is CASSRAGTYSTNEKRYF. Here the CDR3 DNA reads TGCGCCAGCAGCCGGGCGGGGACATACTCAACTAATGAAAAACGGTATTTT. The chain links TRBV4-3 to TRBJ2-3; the D call may be TRBD1 or TRBD2 (6 bases each). The CDR3 runs to 17 residues. Trimming removed 4 bases from V and 14 bases from J, with 31 bases in between. Germline V gene lookup returns CDR1 LGHNA and CDR2 YSLEER.

This clonotype was found many times. The rearrangement joins TRBV7-9 to TRBJ1-2; tentatively, D is TRBD1 (6 bases). This CDR3 spans 13 amino acids. Per the germline V gene, CDR1 is SEHNR and CDR2 is FQNEAQ (reference sequence). Trimming cost V 4 bases and J 8 bases, with 14 bases left between them. CDR3 nucleotide sequence: TGTGCCAGCAGCTCTCAGGGGTTAGAGGGCTACACCTTC. Encoded protein: CASSSQGLEGYTF. Combining the CDR3 with reference TRBV7-9 and TRBJ1-2 gives the whole variable domain DTGVSQNPRHKITKRGQNVTFRCDPISEHNRLYWYRQTLGQGPEFLTYFQNEAQLEKSRLLSDRFSAERPKGSFSTLEIQRTEQGDSAMYLCASSSQGLEGYTFGSGTRLTVV.

Turning to this clonotype: Given a much more abundant clone one base away, this may be a read error. V gene TRBV4-3 combines with J gene TRBJ2-1; D is perhaps TRBD2 (6 bases). The CDR3 runs to 15 residues. Germline V lookup: CDR1 LGHNA, CDR2 YSLEER. Between the trimmed V and J ends, which lost 1 base and 13 bases, there was a span of 20 bases. In nucleotides, the CDR3 is TGCGCCAGCAGCCAAGTGGGGGACTTCGCGGAGACCCAGTTCTTC. Translated: CASSQVGDFAETQFF.

On this clonotype itself: A read error may produce the germline difference seen at one junction end. CDR3 nucleotide sequence: TGTGCCAGCAGCCTGGCCCAGAGTGCAACTAATAAAAAACTGTTTTTT. Its protein is CASSLAQSATNKKLFF. This rearrangement joins TRBV4-2 to TRBJ1-4; D call uncertain. This CDR3 has 16 residues. Germline V gene lookup returns CDR1 LGHNA and CDR2 YNFKEQ.

This clonotype was picked up many times. The CDR3 DNA reads TGTGCCAGCAGCTTAGAAGGGGCAAATGAGCAGTTCTTC. Translation: CASSLEGANEQFF. This chain uses TRBV7-2 with TRBJ2-1; maybe TRBD1 (5 bases). The CDR3 sequence is 13 residues long. Germline loops: CDR1 SGHTA, CDR2 FQGNSA. V shed 1 base and J shed 7 bases, with 8 bases lying between them.

This clonotype was seen repeatedly, ten times or more. The chain carries TRBV12-3 or TRBV12-4 and TRBJ1-2; D is unresolved. Trimming stripped 6 bases from V and 8 bases from J, with 16 bases between. The CDR3 covers 13 residues. The CDR3 DNA reads TGTGCCAGCAGGGGATCGCCACCGGGCGGCTACACCTTC. As protein: CASRGSPPGGYTF.

The sample holds a few counts of this clonotype. The chain uses TRBV27 and TRBJ1-2; tentatively, D is TRBD1 (6 bases). Per the germline V gene, CDR1 is MNHEY and CDR2 is SMNVEV (reference sequence). The CDR3 spans 15 residues. V was shortened by 6 bases and J by 0 bases, with 14 bases between the two germline ends. The CDR3 DNA sequence: TGTGCCAGCAGCGAAAGGACAGCTTCTAACTATGGCTACACCTTC. Translation gives CASSERTASNYGYTF.

As regards this clonotype: One base away lies a much larger clone, so this may be a sequencing read error. The CDR3 region is CSARDHGGDNYSYTF. As DNA, the CDR3 is TGCAGTGCTAGAGATCACGGGGGCGACAACTATAGCTACACCTTC. The chain carries TRBV20-1 and TRBJ1-2; tentatively, D is TRBD1 (6 bases). Germline CDR1 reads DFQATT; CDR2 reads SNEGSKA (reference sequence). The CDR3 totals 15 residues.

This clonotype was seen ten or more times. The V gene is TRBV7-9, the J gene TRBJ1-2, with TRBD1 as a possible D gene (6 bases). CDR1 and CDR2 (germline): SEHNR, FQNEAQ (reference sequence). This CDR3 is built from 14 residues. Trimming removed 5 bases from V and 7 bases from J, with 17 bases in between. The CDR3 spells CASSPWTAGPGYTF. CDR3 DNA: TGTGCCAGCAGCCCATGGACAGCTGGACCTGGCTACACCTTC.

The V call is TRBV4-1, the J call TRBJ2-1; 10 nucleotides agree with TRBD1. Germline loops: CDR1 MGHRA, CDR2 YSYEKL. The CDR3 has 16 amino acids. V shed 3 bases and J 7 bases; nucleotides not matched to a gene: 9. The CDR3 loop reads CASSQPATDRGNEQFF. The CDR3 DNA reads as TGCGCCAGCAGCCAGCCAGCCACGGACAGGGGGAATGAGCAGTTCTTC.

This clonotype was recorded many times. V is TRBV4-3 and J is TRBJ2-1; 9 bases are shared with TRBD2. The germline CDR1 and CDR2 sequences are LGHNA and YSLEER. The junction had 4 bases not matched to a gene; V was cut back by 1 base and J by 3 bases. This CDR3 comprises 16 residues. The CDR3: CASSQARRGGYNEQFF. In DNA form, the CDR3 reads TGCGCCAGCAGCCAAGCGCGGCGGGGGGGCTACAATGAGCAGTTCTTC.

This clonotype was observed many times. V gene TRBV5-1 combines with J gene TRBJ2-5; 13 nucleotides agree with TRBD2. The CDR3 runs 18 residues. Germline lookup yields CDR1 SGHRS and CDR2 YFSETQ. J gave up 1 base and V 3 bases, and 9 bases lay outside the gene matches. CDR3 coding DNA: TGCGCCAGCAGCTCGGGACTAGCGGGGCCCCGGCCCCAAGAGACCCAGTACTTC. It is translated as CASSSGLAGPRPQETQYF.

This clonotype was found a few times. CDR3 sequence (DNA): TGTGCCAGCGGGACGCTGAACTATGGCTACACCTTC. Its translation is CASGTLNYGYTF. The chain couples TRBV28 to TRBJ1-2, with D perhaps matching TRBD1 (5 bases). Trimming shortened V by 8 bases and J by 2 bases, and 9 bases separated the two germline ends. CDR1 is MDHEN, CDR2 SYDVKM, per germline. The CDR3 loop spans 12 amino acids.

In its sample, this clonotype was seen many times. The chain is built from TRBV28 and TRBJ2-7; 7 bases are shared with TRBD2. Germline CDR1 reads MDHEN; CDR2 reads SYDVKM. CDR3 size: 11 residues. V shed 8 bases and J 2 bases; nucleotides not matched to a gene: 0. CDR3 DNA sequence: TGTGCCAGCGGGGGGGCCTACGAGCAGTACTTC. Its translation is CASGGAYEQYF.

This clonotype was observed a handful of times. The junction differs from germline at one of its ends, possibly a read error. This sequence joins TRBV12-3 or TRBV12-4 and TRBJ2-3, with TRBD2 matching 13 bases. The CDR3 is 17 amino acids. This CDR3 reads CASSWTSGGYSTDAQYF. CDR3 coding DNA: TGTGCCAGCAGTTGGACTAGCGGGGGATATAGCACAGATGCGCAGTATTTT.

This clonotype was counted at least ten times. The chain's CDR3 is CASSQDGGGQTDTQYF. The CDR3 nucleotides are TGTGCCAGCAGCCAAGATGGCGGGGGGCAAACAGATACGCAGTATTTT. This chain uses TRBV3-1 with TRBJ2-3; 8 bases match TRBD2. The CDR3 is 16 residues long. Losses at the gene ends were 0 bases for V and 3 bases for J; bases not matched to a gene: 5. The V gene's germline CDR1 is LGHDT and CDR2 YNNKEL (reference sequence).

Ten or more counts support this clonotype. J is TRBJ2-5 and V is TRBV7-2; 10 bases align to TRBD1. V gave up 5 bases and J gave up 6 bases; unmatched junction bases: 6. The germline V gene has CDR1 SGHTA and CDR2 FQGNSA. CDR3 length equals 14 residues. CDR3: CASSNPGQGKTQYF. The CDR3 nucleotides are TGTGCCAGCAGCAATCCGGGACAGGGGAAGACCCAGTACTTC.

This clonotype was picked up a small number of times. Being one base from a much bigger clone, this may be a read error. J is TRBJ2-1 and V is TRBV12-3 or TRBV12-4; possibly TRBD2 for D (6 bases). This CDR3 has 15 residues. Between the trimmed V and J ends, which lost 8 bases and 0 bases, there was a span of 14 bases. The CDR3 sequence: CASRTNRASYNEQFF. CDR3 sequence (DNA): TGTGCCAGCCGGACTAACCGCGCCTCCTACAATGAGCAGTTCTTC.

The CDR3 is CASSLSASRGQAFF. The DNA for the CDR3 is TGTGCCAGCAGTTTATCCGCTTCAAGGGGACAAGCTTTCTTT. The chain carries TRBV12-3 or TRBV12-4 and TRBJ1-1, with D perhaps matching TRBD1 (5 bases). The CDR3 runs to 14 residues. Trimming pared 2 bases from V and 9 bases from J, leaving 16 bases between.

In the case of this clonotype: One base away lies a much larger clone, so this may be a sequencing read error. This rearrangement joins TRBV5-1 to TRBJ2-1; possibly TRBD1 or TRBD2 for D (5 bases each). Germline CDR1 reads SGHRS; CDR2 reads YFSETQ. This CDR3 contains 15 residues. CDR3 in amino acids: CASSVSGGPYKEQFF. The CDR3 DNA reads TGCGCCAGCAGCGTCAGTGGGGGACCCTACAAGGAGCAGTTCTTC.

In regard to this clonotype: Possible read error: a much larger clone is one base away. The V call is TRBV27, the J call TRBJ2-6; D remains unclear. Germline V gene data show CDR1 as MNHEY and CDR2 as SMNVEV (reference sequence). The CDR3 loop spans 14 amino acids. The CDR3 region has the DNA TGTACCAGCAGTTATAAAAGTGGGGCCAACGTCCTGACTTTC. Its translation: CTSSYKSGANVLTF. Full variable domain (rest looked up from reference TRBV27 and TRBJ2-6): EAQVTQNPRYLITVTGKKLTVTCSQNMNHEYMSWYRQDPGLGLRQIYYSMNVEVTDKGDVPEGYKVSRKEKRNFPLILESPSPNQTSLYFCTSSYKSGANVLTFGAGSRLTVL.

Worth noting for this clonotype: Germline and junction disagree at one end, which may indicate a read error. This chain joins TRBV6-2 or TRBV6-3 and TRBJ1-5; tentative D call: TRBD1 (6 bases). Germline loops: CDR1 MNHEY, CDR2 SVGEGT. The CDR3 runs to 15 residues. CDR3 sequence (DNA): TGTGCCAGCAGTTTCACAGGGATGGTTTCACAGCCCCGGCATTTT. Its translation is CASSFTGMVSQPRHF.

The V call is TRBV7-2, the J call TRBJ1-5, with unresolved D. The CDR3 runs 15 residues. Germline V gene sequence: CDR1 SGHTA, CDR2 FQGNSA. V lost 1 base and J lost 6, with 13 bases in between. CDR3 residues: CASSLDTSRGQPQHF. The CDR3 DNA is TGTGCCAGCAGCTTAGACACATCCCGAGGTCAGCCCCAGCATTTT.

This clonotype came up a few times. The V call is TRBV30, the J call TRBJ1-4, with D tentatively TRBD1 (6 bases). The CDR3 is made up of 15 amino acids. V was pared by 0 bases and J by 3 bases, with 11 bases between. Per the germline V gene, CDR1 is GTSNPN and CDR2 is SVGIG (reference sequence). The CDR3 coding sequence is TGTGCCTGGAGTGTACACGGGGGGCCTAATGAAAAACTGTTTTTT. Encoded protein: CAWSVHGGPNEKLFF.

About this clonotype itself: The germline gene is not matched at one end of the junction; a read error may be the cause. This chain joins TRBV20-1 and TRBJ1-1; a weak D match, TRBD1 (6 bases). This CDR3 contains 14 residues. In germline, CDR1 is DFQATT, CDR2 SNEGSKA (reference sequence). The CDR3 sequence: CSAKRTGRSPEACF. As DNA, the CDR3 is TGCAGTGCTAAAAGAACAGGGCGGTCCCCTGAAGCTTGCTTT.